The entry that follows covers one T cell receptor beta chain sequence. This table comes from immunoSEQ multiplex PCR, and its TCRdb copy is limited to in-frame clones, with some not included. This table has more than 250,000 clones, 80% to 95% appearing once. This record comes from a study of blood T cell repertoires in COVID-19. The CDR3 sequence is 16 residues long. Trimming shortened V by 4 bases and J by 4 bases, and 17 bases separated the two germline ends. Germline-derived CDR1 and CDR2 are MNHEY and SMNVEV (reference sequence). The sequence derives from a woman aged 30 to 39 who had recovered from COVID-19. The rearrangement joins TRBV27 to TRBJ1-5; the D is unclear. Specimen: PBMCs or T cells enriched from blood (not recorded which). The CDR3 loop reads CASSSSLGWENQPQHF. CDR3 nucleotide sequence: TGTGCCAGCAGTTCATCCTTGGGGTGGGAGAATCAGCCCCAGCATTTT.